This is a list of T cell receptor beta chains from one sample in a study of blood T cell repertoires in COVID-19. Sequenced by immunoSEQ multiplex PCR; TCRdb stores in-frame clones only, minus some. The data contain 260,000 or so clones, over 75% of them singletons. The source material was peripheral blood. These receptor sequences come from a human donor in a cohort sampled during active COVID-19. CDR3s include the opening cysteine and the closing phenylalanine or tryptophan. D genes are given only for firm matches. The listing skips clone size in some rows; elsewhere it reads once, few, many or a size class.

>TRBJ2-7|TRBV6-5|-|-
TGTGCCAGCAGGTTCCGGAACAGGGCTTTCGACGAGCAGTACTTC
CASRFRNRAFDEQYF
>TRBJ2-7|TRBV12-3/TRBV12-4|-|-
TGTGCCAGCAGTTTAACGACAGTCAATCGGTACTTC
CASSLTTVNRYF
>TRBJ2-3|TRBV4-1|TRBD1|-
TGCGCCAGCAGCTCTTCTCAGGACAGGGAAATCGGGGATACGCAGTATTTT
CASSSSQDREIGDTQYF
>TRBJ1-1|TRBV4-1|-|few
TGCGCCAGCAGCGAGGAGAGCCTTCGAGGTGAAGCTTTCTTT
CASSEESLRGEAFF
>TRBJ2-7|TRBV7-2|TRBD1|-
TGTGCCAGCAGCCCCGTGGGGACAGGCTACGAGCAGTACTTC
CASSPVGTGYEQYF
>TRBJ2-6|TRBV19|-|-
TGTGCCAGTAGTATAGTCGGGGCTGGGGCCAACGTCCTGACTTTC
CASSIVGAGANVLTF
>TRBJ1-6|TRBV28|TRBD1|-
TGTGCCAGCCGAGACAGGGGTAAGTCACCCCTCCACTTT
CASRDRGKSPLHF
>TRBJ1-2|TRBV19|TRBD1|-
TGTGCCAGTAGTCCACAGGGGGCTGACTATGGCTACACCTTC
CASSPQGADYGYTF
>TRBJ1-1|TRBV11-2|-|-
TGTGCCAGCAGCTTGACAGTTCAGGCCACTGAAGCTTTCTTT
CASSLTVQATEAFF
>TRBJ2-7|TRBV4-2|TRBD2|once
TGTGCCAGCAGCCAAAAAACTAGCGGGGGGTACGACGAGCAGTACTTC
CASSQKTSGGYDEQYF
>TRBJ1-1|TRBV9|-|few
TGTGCCAGCAGCGTATCAGGAGGTTATGCGGAGGCTTTCTTT
CASSVSGGYAEAFF
>TRBJ2-7|TRBV5-1|-|-
TGCGCCAGCAGCTTGGCGTCCGGGTCCTACGAGCAGTACTTC
CASSLASGSYEQYF
>TRBJ2-7|TRBV6-5|-|-
TGTGCCAGCAAAGGCAGGGTCGAGCAGTACTTC
CASKGRVEQYF
>TRBJ1-2|TRBV4-1|-|-
TGCGCCAGCAGCCCCCTTCTCAGGGGTCCCTATGGCTACACCTTC
CASSPLLRGPYGYTF
>TRBJ1-2|TRBV28|-|-
TGTGCCAGCAGTTTGGGGCTTGACTATGGCTACACCTTC
CASSLGLDYGYTF
>TRBJ1-3|TRBV11-2|-|-
TGTGCCAGCAGCTTAAGAGGGGGTTTCTCAGGGAACACCATATATTTT
CASSLRGGFSGNTIYF
>TRBJ2-7|TRBV11-2|TRBD2|-
TGTGCCAGCAGCTTAGGTCCGAGCGGGGGGGCGTACGAGCAGTACTTC
CASSLGPSGGAYEQYF
>TRBJ1-1|TRBV5-8|TRBD1|-
TGTGCCAGCAGCTTGTCCGGGACAGGGTCAGACACTGAAGCTTTCTTT
CASSLSGTGSDTEAFF
>TRBJ2-5|TRBV2|TRBD1|-
TGTGCCAGCAGCCACCTGACAGGGGGCAAAGAGACCCAGTACTTC
CASSHLTGGKETQYF
>TRBJ1-6|TRBV11-3|-|-
TGTGCCAGCAGCTTAGGGGGCGGACCCCTCCACTTT
CASSLGGGPLHF
>TRBJ2-2|TRBV29-1|-|-
TGCAGCGTTGACAGGGGAGGGACCGGGGAGCTGTTTTTT
CSVDRGGTGELFF
>TRBJ1-1|TRBV13|-|-
TGTGCCAGCAGCTTAGGCCGCACTGAAGCTTTCTTT
CASSLGRTEAFF
>TRBJ1-1|TRBV30|-|-
TGTGCCTGGAGTGTATCGGGTTACATGAACACTGAAGCTTTCTTT
CAWSVSGYMNTEAFF
>TRBJ1-2|TRBV24-1|-|-
TGTGCCACCAGTCAGGGTAACTATGGCTACACCTTC
CATSQGNYGYTF
>TRBJ1-2|TRBV6-2/TRBV6-3|TRBD1|-
TGTGCCAGCAGTTACAGGGGGCCAGCTAGCTATGGCTACACCTTC
CASSYRGPASYGYTF
>TRBJ1-2|TRBV5-4|TRBD1|-
TGTGCCAGCAGCTTCCGGGACAGGGCCCATGGCTACACCTTC
CASSFRDRAHGYTF
>TRBJ1-1|TRBV25-1|-|-
TGTGCCAGCAGTGAAGGGGGGATGCCGAACACTGAAGCTTTCTTT
CASSEGGMPNTEAFF
>TRBJ1-1|TRBV7-9|-|-
TGTGCCAGCAGATCGGACTGGACGAACACTGAAGCTTTCTTT
CASRSDWTNTEAFF
>TRBJ1-1|TRBV27|TRBD1|-
TGTGCCAGCAGTGGACAGGGTAAGACTGAAGCTTTCTTT
CASSGQGKTEAFF
>TRBJ2-6|TRBV4-3|-|-
TGCGCCAGCAGCCCCTCCCGGGTCATCGGAAACGTCCTGACTTTC
CASSPSRVIGNVLTF
>TRBJ1-6|TRBV28|-|-
TGTGCCAGCAGACGAAGAGACCCAGGAAGGAATTCACCCCTCCACTTT
CASRRRDPGRNSPLHF
>TRBJ1-1|TRBV28|TRBD1|-
TGTGCCAGCAGTAGGGGACAGGGGAGGACTGAAGCTTTCTTT
CASSRGQGRTEAFF
>TRBJ1-2|TRBV7-2|-|-
TGTGCCAGCAGCTTTGGACAAAGGAATGGCTACACCTTC
CASSFGQRNGYTF
>TRBJ1-2|TRBV12-3/TRBV12-4|TRBD1|-
TGTGCCAGCAGTTTGACAGGGAATGGCTACACCTTC
CASSLTGNGYTF
>TRBJ2-7|TRBV5-1|TRBD2|once
TGCGCCAGCAGCTTCGCGGGGGGAAACGACGAGCAGTACTTC
CASSFAGGNDEQYF
>TRBJ1-3|TRBV5-1|-|few
TGCGCCAGCAGCTTGGGGGACATGTCTGGAAACACCATATATTTT
CASSLGDMSGNTIYF
>TRBJ2-3|TRBV5-1|TRBD1|-
TGCGCCAGCAGCTTGCCGGGACAGGGGAGCACAGATACGCAGTATTTT
CASSLPGQGSTDTQYF
>TRBJ1-5|TRBV6-6|TRBD1|-
TGTGCCAGCACCATTCATGAACAGGGGGCGGGTCAGCCCCAGCATTTT
CASTIHEQGAGQPQHF
>TRBJ1-2|TRBV7-9|-|-
TGTGCCAGCAGCTTAGGTCAGACTACCTTCTCTAACTATGGCTACACCTTC
CASSLGQTTFSNYGYTF
>TRBJ1-5|TRBV9|-|-
TGTGCCAGCAGCGTATCGTCCCGTCAGCCCCAGCATTTT
CASSVSSRQPQHF
>TRBJ1-1|TRBV30|TRBD1|-
TGTGCCTGGAGCGCGGACAGGGTCGAAGCTTTCTTT
CAWSADRVEAFF
>TRBJ2-7|TRBV28|TRBD1|-
TGTGCCAGCAGTTTACCGGGACAGGGTGGGCAGTACTTC
CASSLPGQGGQYF
>TRBJ2-6|TRBV30|-|-
TGTGCCTGGAGTGTAAGTCTATCTGGGGCCAACGTCCTGACTTTC
CAWSVSLSGANVLTF
>TRBJ2-7|TRBV10-1|-|-
TGCGCCAGCAGTTTGGCGGGGGCCACCTACGAGCAGTACTTC
CASSLAGATYEQYF
>TRBJ1-4|TRBV5-4|TRBD1|-
TGTGCCAGCAGCACCGACAGGGCGCAGAATAATGAAAAACTGTTTTTT
CASSTDRAQNNEKLFF
>TRBJ2-7|TRBV7-3|TRBD2|-
TGTGCCAGCAGCTCCCTGGGGGCGGGAGGGCCCTACGAGCAGTACTTC
CASSSLGAGGPYEQYF
>TRBJ2-7|TRBV5-1|-|-
TGCGCCAGCAGCTTTGGGGCTACGACCTACGAGCAGTACTTC
CASSFGATTYEQYF
>TRBJ1-1|TRBV19|-|-
TGTGCCAGTAGTATATCGGCAGGGGACACTGAAGCTTTCTTT
CASSISAGDTEAFF
>TRBJ1-1|TRBV11-3|-|-
TGTGCCAGCAGCCGGTCAGGGAACACTGAAGCTTTCTTT
CASSRSGNTEAFF
>TRBJ2-1|TRBV27|TRBD2|-
TGTGCCAGCAGCCTGGGGCTAGCGGGAGGGAATGAGCAGTTCTTC
CASSLGLAGGNEQFF
>TRBJ2-2|TRBV9|-|-
TGTGCCAGCAGCTCGAGCCCCAGGGTAAACACCGGGGAGCTGTTTTTT
CASSSSPRVNTGELFF
>TRBJ2-3|TRBV29-1|-|-
TGCAGCGTCCTGGGGCGGGGCGGACCTCTCACAGATACGCAGTATTTT
CSVLGRGGPLTDTQYF
>TRBJ1-2|TRBV7-2|-|-
TGTGCCAGCAGCCCCGGACACAATGGCTACACCTTC
CASSPGHNGYTF
>TRBJ1-2|TRBV6-1|-|-
TGTGCCAGCAGTGAAGCCTACGGTAATGGCTACACCTTC
CASSEAYGNGYTF
>TRBJ2-7|TRBV10-2|TRBD1|-
TGCGCCAGCAGTGAGGGACAGGCAGGGTGGAACGAGCAGTACTTC
CASSEGQAGWNEQYF
>TRBJ2-5|TRBV2|TRBD2|-
TGTGCCAGCAGGGGGACTAGCCAAGAGACCCAGTACTTC
CASRGTSQETQYF